Listed here are 25 T cell receptor beta chains from one sample, sequenced in a study of regulatory T cells in long-lasting Graves disease. Arm-PCR of CDR3 regions and iRepertoire HTBI primers were the basis on which TCR beta libraries were built. From the multiplex PCR reads, TCRdb called clonotypes with MiXCR, one entry per CDR3 protein. The sample yields some 440,000 distinct CDR3 sequences, about a fifth seen once. As for time point: persistent/refractory GD, antithyroid drugs over 5 years with positive TRAb. There was RNA extracted from PBMCs, and the TCR library was made from it. The sample in question was peripheral blood mononuclear cells (PBMCs), obtained when the disease was refractory, from a patient treated with antithyroid drugs. The source of these receptors is a female donor with Graves disease.

The table lists this clonotype with many counts. This chain uses TRBV18 with TRBJ1-6; the D gene is possibly TRBD1 (6 bases). Germline lookup yields CDR1 KGHSH and CDR2 LQKENI. With 3 bases removed from V and 7 bases from J, the gap between germline ends came to 10 bases. The CDR3 runs 14 residues. Written as DNA, the CDR3 is TGTGCCAGCTCACCCGATCAGGGGAATTCACCCCTCCACTTT. Its protein product is CASSPDQGNSPLHF.

This clonotype came up a few times. The chain recombines TRBV6-1 with TRBJ1-4, with 8 bases aligning to TRBD1. Losses at the gene ends were 6 bases for V and 7 bases for J; bases not matched to a gene: 13. Germline lookup yields CDR1 MNHNS and CDR2 SASEGT. The CDR3 covers 16 residues. The CDR3 sequence: CASSLLQGGFGEKLFF. The CDR3 DNA follows: TGTGCCAGCAGCTTGTTACAGGGGGGGTTCGGTGAAAAACTGTTTTTT.

The chain links TRBV20-1 to TRBJ2-1, with 7 nucleotides matching TRBD2. V shed 3 bases, J shed 3 bases, and the junction held 2 bases outside the gene matches. This CDR3 is built from 13 residues. Germline V gene data show CDR1 as DFQATT and CDR2 as SNEGSKA (reference sequence). The DNA of the CDR3 is TGCAGTGCTAGCCGGGGGGTCTACAATGAGCAGTTCTTC. Encoded protein: CSASRGVYNEQFF.

V and J are TRBV6-5 and TRBJ2-4, with a tentative D call TRBD2 (5 bases). The CDR3 sequence is 14 residues long. V shed 2 bases and J shed 5 bases, with 10 bases lying between them. Germline values: CDR1 MNHEY, CDR2 SVGAGI. CDR3 in DNA: TGTGCCAGCAGTTACCGAGGGTGGGAAAACATTCAGTACTTC. It specifies CASSYRGWENIQYF.

In regard to this clonotype: A much larger clone sits a single nucleotide away, making a read error possible. The chain has TRBV28 and TRBJ1-1; D ambiguous. The length of the CDR3 is 14 residues. CDR1 and CDR2 (germline): MDHEN, SYDVKM. For the CDR3, the DNA is TGTGTCAGCAGTTTGGTAGCGATGAAAACTGAAGCTTTCTTT. Amino acid sequence: CVSSLVAMKTEAFF.

In DNA form, the CDR3 reads TGTGCCAGTAGCCCCGAGGCTAGCGGGAGGGTGGGGGAGCAGTTCTTC. This translates into CASSPEASGRVGEQFF. The V gene is TRBV19, the J gene TRBJ2-1; 12 bases are a match to TRBD2. Germline V gene sequence: CDR1 LNHDA, CDR2 SQIVND (reference sequence). CDR3 length: 16 amino acids. Losses at the gene ends were 6 bases for V and 10 bases for J; bases not matched to a gene: 13. The variable domain in full, completed from reference TRBV19 and TRBJ2-1, reads DGGITQSPKYLFRKEGQNVTLSCEQNLNHDAMYWYRQDPGQGLRLIYYSQIVNDFQKGDIAEGYSVSREKKESFPLTVTSAQKNPTAFYLCASSPEASGRVGEQFFGPGTRLTVL.

This clonotype was recorded at least ten times. The chain joins TRBV12-3 or TRBV12-4 to TRBJ2-7, with no clear D. The CDR3 has 15 amino acids. The V end lost 0 bases, the J end lost 4 bases, and 13 bases lay between the germline ends. DNA of the CDR3: TGTGCCAGCAGTTTAGCGATAGGCCGGGTTTACGAGCAGTACTTC. This encodes CASSLAIGRVYEQYF.

The chain carries TRBV4-1 and TRBJ1-1, with D uncertain. The V end was cut by 2 bases, the J end by 2 bases, with 9 bases between. The CDR3 length is 14 residues. Germline V gene data show CDR1 as MGHRA and CDR2 as YSYEKL. The chain's CDR3 is CASSQTSENTEAFF. Written as DNA, the CDR3 is TGCGCCAGCAGCCAAACATCAGAAAACACTGAAGCTTTCTTT.

The chain carries TRBV5-1 and TRBJ2-3, with a weak D call TRBD1 (6 bases). CDR1 and CDR2 (germline): SGHRS, YFSETQ. The length of the CDR3 is 14 residues. The V end lost 10 bases, the J end lost 1 base, and 16 bases lay between the germline ends. The DNA for the CDR3 is TGCGCCGGGGGAACAGGGCTCGGCACAGATACGCAGTATTTT. It encodes CAGGTGLGTDTQYF.

This clonotype was seen many times. This chain links TRBV28 with TRBJ1-2, with 9 bases matching TRBD1. The CDR3 extends over 15 amino acids. Germline-derived CDR1 and CDR2 are MDHEN and SYDVKM. The V segment lost 3 bases and the J segment 0 bases; nucleotides outside the gene matches: 2. The CDR3 spells CASSFGDRANYGYTF. The CDR3 DNA sequence: TGTGCCAGCAGTTTCGGGGACAGGGCTAACTATGGCTACACCTTC.

J is TRBJ1-5 and V is TRBV10-3; maybe TRBD1 (6 bases). This CDR3 contains 14 residues. CDR1 is ENHRY, CDR2 SYGVKD, per germline. V dropped 5 bases and J dropped 5 bases, with 13 bases sitting between them. In DNA, the CDR3 is TGTGCCATCAGTCGAGGGGGGGAGGATCAGCCCCAGCATTTT. Translating gives CAISRGGEDQPQHF.

This clonotype has a single count. The V and J genes are TRBV19 and TRBJ2-7; 8 positions match TRBD2. The length of the CDR3 is 14 residues. V trimming: 5 bases; J trimming: 1 base; junction bases outside the gene matches: 4. Germline V lookup: CDR1 LNHDA, CDR2 SQIVND (reference sequence). CDR3 residues: CASSQAGVSYEQYF. CDR3 bases: TGTGCCAGTAGTCAAGCGGGAGTTTCCTACGAGCAGTACTTC.

As regards this clonotype: Mismatch with germline at one junction end may stem from a read error. The gene calls are TRBV7-7 and TRBJ2-2; D gene uncertain. The CDR3 has 14 amino acids. CDR1 is SSHAT, CDR2 FNYEAQ, per germline (reference sequence). Here the CDR3 DNA reads TGTGCTAGCAGCCTTCATTCGAACACCGGGGAGCTGTTTTTT. It encodes CASSLHSNTGELFF.

The V call is TRBV6-2 or TRBV6-3, the J call TRBJ2-3; the D is unclear. V shed 5 bases and J shed 4 bases, with 13 bases lying between them. Germline V CDR1 and CDR2: MNHEY, SVGEGT. The CDR3 runs to 14 residues. CDR3 residues: CASSATPRADTQYF. CDR3 nucleotide sequence: TGTGCCAGCAGTGCGACCCCCCGAGCAGATACGCAGTATTTT.

This clonotype turned up a few times. The junction departs from germline at one end; a sequencing error may be responsible. The chain employs TRBV28 and TRBJ2-2; 8 bases line up with TRBD2. This CDR3 is built from 17 residues. Germline V gene data show CDR1 as MDHEN and CDR2 as SYDVKM. The CDR3: CASRLLAGPANTGELFF. The CDR3 DNA sequence: TGTGCCAGCAGGTTATTAGCGGGACCCGCGAACACCGGGGAGCTGTTTTTT.

In this sample, this clonotype turned up once. V and J are TRBV2 and TRBJ2-1, with D possibly matching TRBD2 (6 bases). The CDR3 runs 16 residues. Trimming pared 6 bases from V and 3 bases from J, leaving 18 bases between. Looked up from germline, CDR1 is SNHLY and CDR2 is FYNNEI. CDR3 amino acids: CASRAVVAVIYNEQFF. The CDR3 DNA reads TGTGCCAGCAGGGCCGTGGTAGCGGTGATCTACAATGAGCAGTTCTTC.

Worth noting for this clonotype: This could be a read error, since a much larger clone is one nucleotide away. The chain employs TRBV28 and TRBJ1-2, with a possible D match to TRBD1 (5 bases). Germline V gene data show CDR1 as MDHEN and CDR2 as SYDVKM. This CDR3 spans 13 amino acids. The CDR3 DNA reads TGTGCCAGCAGTTTGAGGCAGGGCTATAGCTACACCTTC. Its protein is CASSLRQGYSYTF.

This clonotype was seen a handful of times. The genes are TRBV7-9 and TRBJ2-5; 10 bases are a match to TRBD2. Germline V CDR1 and CDR2: SEHNR, FQNEAQ (reference sequence). The CDR3 loop spans 16 amino acids. V was pared by 5 bases and J by 3 bases, with 9 bases of the junction left unmatched. The CDR3 reads CASSPTSGDGEETQYF. Written as DNA, the CDR3 is TGTGCCAGCAGCCCTACTAGCGGGGATGGGGAAGAGACCCAGTACTTC.

This clonotype was seen more than once but under ten times. The V call is TRBV19, the J call TRBJ2-2; D not certain. The CDR3 length is 17 residues. V lost 6 bases, J lost 0 bases, and 17 bases lay in between. From germline, CDR1 is LNHDA and CDR2 SQIVND (reference sequence). The chain's CDR3 is CASRSILGLSNTGELFF. In nucleotides, the CDR3 is TGTGCCAGTAGGTCGATTTTGGGGTTGTCGAACACCGGGGAGCTGTTTTTT.

This clonotype appeared many times. The genes are TRBV7-8 and TRBJ2-7, with 7 bases fitting TRBD1. V was pared by 4 bases and J by 3 bases, with 12 bases of the junction left unmatched. CDR1 is SGHVS and CDR2 is FQNEAQ in the germline V gene. There are 16 residues in the CDR3. The CDR3 loop is CASSSPRGRSGYEQYF. The CDR3 region has the DNA TGTGCCAGCAGCTCCCCCAGGGGGAGAAGCGGCTACGAGCAGTACTTC.

This clonotype was counted at least ten times. This chain links TRBV7-3 with TRBJ1-1; the D gene is possibly TRBD1 (6 bases). CDR1 SGHTA and CDR2 FQGTGA come from the germline V gene. Trimming pared 2 bases from V and 5 bases from J, leaving 15 bases between. The CDR3 extends over 15 amino acids. The CDR3 reads CASSLWGADETEAFF. The CDR3 nucleotides read TGTGCCAGCAGCTTATGGGGGGCAGACGAGACTGAAGCTTTCTTT. The full variable domain, with the rest looked up from reference TRBV7-3 and TRBJ1-1, is GAGVSQTPSNKVTEKGKYVELRCDPISGHTALYWYRQSLGQGPEFLIYFQGTGAADDSGLPNDRFFAVRPEGSVSTLKIQRTERGDSAVYLCASSLWGADETEAFFGQGTRLTVV.

The CDR3 DNA sequence: TGTGCCAGCAGCGTAGGAGGGGACATCAATCAGCCCCAGCATTTT. Translation: CASSVGGDINQPQHF. The rearrangement links TRBV9 to TRBJ1-5; D might be TRBD1 (6 bases). The CDR3 loop spans 15 amino acids. Trimming shortened V by 0 bases and J by 3 bases, and 10 bases separated the two germline ends. The germline CDR1 and CDR2 sequences are SGDLS and YYNGEE.

This clonotype showed up many times. V is TRBV3-1 and J is TRBJ2-7, with D possibly TRBD1 on 7 matching bases. CDR3 size: 14 residues. V was shortened by 2 bases and J by 6 bases, with 14 bases between the two germline ends. Per germline, CDR1 LGHDT and CDR2 YNNKEL (reference sequence). CDR3 sequence: CASSQMQGGSEQYF. As DNA, the CDR3 is TGTGCCAGCAGCCAAATGCAGGGGGGATCCGAGCAGTACTTC.

The chain combines TRBV12-3 or TRBV12-4 with TRBJ2-7; 8 positions agree with TRBD2. The CDR3 has 15 amino acids. The V segment lost 6 bases and the J segment 3 bases; nucleotides outside the gene matches: 10. CDR3 amino acids: CASRGYSGTHYEQYF. The CDR3 nucleotides read TGTGCCAGCAGAGGGTATAGCGGGACCCACTACGAGCAGTACTTC.

This clonotype was seen many times. V usage is TRBV4-1 and J usage is TRBJ2-7; D is unresolved. The germline V gene has CDR1 MGHRA and CDR2 YSYEKL. CDR3 length: 15 residues. V was pared by 0 bases and J by 3 bases, with 12 bases between. CDR3: CASSQDRGLGYEQYF. In DNA form, the CDR3 reads TGCGCCAGCAGCCAAGATCGCGGCTTGGGCTACGAGCAGTACTTC.